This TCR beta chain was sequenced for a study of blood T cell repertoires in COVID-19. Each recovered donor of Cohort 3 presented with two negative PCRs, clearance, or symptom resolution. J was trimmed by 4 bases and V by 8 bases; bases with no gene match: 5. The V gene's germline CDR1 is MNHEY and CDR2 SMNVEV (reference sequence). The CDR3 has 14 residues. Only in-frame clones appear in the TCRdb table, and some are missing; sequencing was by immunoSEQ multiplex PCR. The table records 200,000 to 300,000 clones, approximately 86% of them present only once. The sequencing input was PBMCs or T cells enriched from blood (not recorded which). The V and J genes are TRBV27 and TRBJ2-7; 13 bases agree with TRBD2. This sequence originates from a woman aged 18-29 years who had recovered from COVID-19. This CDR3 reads CASSRTSGSYEQYF. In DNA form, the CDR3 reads TGTGCCAGCTCCAGGACTAGCGGGAGTTACGAGCAGTACTTC.